This TCR beta chain was identified in a study of radiotherapy plus CTLA-4 blockade in lung cancer. Study results and limitations: Some TCR clones had been derived from tumors. These clones expanded in peripheral blood after radiotherapy plus ipilimumab.

The method was immunoSEQ multiplex PCR; TCRdb's version includes in-frame clones alone and lacks a portion of them. The table includes about 77,000 clones, 70% to 85% detected once. Regarding this clone: Its antigen remains unknown.

The germline V gene encodes CDR1 LNHDA and CDR2 SQIVND (reference sequence). There are 14 residues in the CDR3. With 3 bases removed from V and 4 bases from J, the gap between germline ends came to 9 bases. This chain uses TRBV19 with TRBJ2-2, with D possibly being TRBD2 (6 bases). The sample here was peripheral blood, taken from a patient treated with radiotherapy plus ipilimumab. The TCR sequence derives from a human donor with non-small cell lung cancer whose response to radiotherapy plus ipilimumab could not be evaluated. The CDR3 nucleotides are TGTGCCAGTAGTATTGGGGGGATCACCGGGGAGCTGTTTTTT. It translates to CASSIGGITGELFF.